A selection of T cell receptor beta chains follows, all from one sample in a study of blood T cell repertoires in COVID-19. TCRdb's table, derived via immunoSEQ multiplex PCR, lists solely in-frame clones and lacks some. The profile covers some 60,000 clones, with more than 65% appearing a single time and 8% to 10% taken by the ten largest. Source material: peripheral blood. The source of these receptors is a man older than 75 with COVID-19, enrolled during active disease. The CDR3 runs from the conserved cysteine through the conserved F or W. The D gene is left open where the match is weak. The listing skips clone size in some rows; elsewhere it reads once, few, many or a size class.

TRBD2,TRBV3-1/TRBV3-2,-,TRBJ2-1,TGTGCCAGCAGCCTTACTAGCGGGAGGGACGATGAGCAGTTCTTC,CASSLTSGRDDEQFF
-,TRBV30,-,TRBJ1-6,TGTGCCTGGAGTGTCGGGAGTTCAGCCCTTCTCCAAATCCTCCACTTT,CAWSVGSSALLQILHF
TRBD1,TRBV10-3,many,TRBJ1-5,TGTGCCATCGGGGGACAGGGAGGGCCAAATCAGCCCCAGCATTTT,CAIGGQGGPNQPQHF
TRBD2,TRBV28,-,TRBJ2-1,TGTGCCAGCAACCAACCGGGACTAGCGTACAATGAGCAGTTCTTC,CASNQPGLAYNEQFF
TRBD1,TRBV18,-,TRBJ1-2,TGTGCCAGCTCACCCGGACAGGGGGATCAGGATGGCTACACCTTC,CASSPGQGDQDGYTF
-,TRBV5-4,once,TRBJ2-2,TGTGCCAGCAGGGAGATGGGGAACACCGGGGAGCTGTTTTTT,CASREMGNTGELFF
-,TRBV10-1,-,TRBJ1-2,TGCGCCAGCAGTGTCGGACATAACTATGGCTACACCTTC,CASSVGHNYGYTF
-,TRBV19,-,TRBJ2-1,TGTGCCAGTAGTATTAAAGACGGCGGTGAGCAGTTCTTC,CASSIKDGGEQFF
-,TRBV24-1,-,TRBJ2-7,TGTGCCACCAGTGATGGGGCAGGGTCGTCCTACGAGCAGTACTTC,CATSDGAGSSYEQYF
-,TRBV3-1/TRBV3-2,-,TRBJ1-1,TGTGCCAGCAGCCAAGTCTTCAGGGAATTAGGTCGAAAAGCTTTCTTT,CASSQVFRELGRKAFF
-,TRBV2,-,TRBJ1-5,TGTGCCAGCGTTGAACAGGCTAATCAGCCCCAGCATTTT,CASVEQANQPQHF
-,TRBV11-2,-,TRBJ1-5,TGTGCCAGCAGCCGGGTCAGGGGTTTTCCCCAGCATTTT,CASSRVRGFPQHF
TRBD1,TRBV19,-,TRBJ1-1,TGTGCCAGTAGTAGCCGGACAGGGGGCAGGAACACTGAAGCTTTCTTT,CASSSRTGGRNTEAFF
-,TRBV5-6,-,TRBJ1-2,TGTGCCAGCAGCTCTACTGGGTCAGAGACTTATGGCTACACCTTC,CASSSTGSETYGYTF
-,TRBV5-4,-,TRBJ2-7,TGTGCCAGCAGCTTGGCATGGCAGTCTTCAAACTACGAGCAGTACTTC,CASSLAWQSSNYEQYF
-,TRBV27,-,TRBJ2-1,TGTGCCAGCAGTTCGCTACAGGCCACCAACTACAATGAGCAGTTCTTC,CASSSLQATNYNEQFF
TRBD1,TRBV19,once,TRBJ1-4,TGTGCCAGTAGTATTACAGGGGGCGAAGAAAAACTGTTTTTT,CASSITGGEEKLFF
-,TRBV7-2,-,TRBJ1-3,TGTGCCAGCAGCTCCCCCCCGAGGGGGAACACCATATATTTT,CASSSPPRGNTIYF
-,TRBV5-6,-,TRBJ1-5,TGTGCCAGCAGCTCCGGGGTTAGCAATCAGCCCCAGCATTTT,CASSSGVSNQPQHF
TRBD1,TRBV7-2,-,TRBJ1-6,TGTGCCAGCACCAAACAGGGGATGGGTTCACCCCTCCACTTT,CASTKQGMGSPLHF
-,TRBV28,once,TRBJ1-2,TGTGCCAGCACGGGGGGGGCCTATGGCTACACCTTC,CASTGGAYGYTF
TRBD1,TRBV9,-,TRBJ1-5,TGTGCCAGCAGCGGGAGCGGGACAGGGGAGAATCAGCCCCAGCATTTT,CASSGSGTGENQPQHF
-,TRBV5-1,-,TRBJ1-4,TGCGCCAGCACAAGAGGAAGTGGAACTAATGAAAAACTGTTTTTT,CASTRGSGTNEKLFF
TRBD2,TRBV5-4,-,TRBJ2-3,TGTGCCAGCAGTTTTACTAGCGGGGGAGATACGCAGTATTTT,CASSFTSGGDTQYF
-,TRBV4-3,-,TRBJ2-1,TGCGCCAGCAGCTCTACTCGGACTGTTTCCTACAATGAGCAGTTCTTC,CASSSTRTVSYNEQFF
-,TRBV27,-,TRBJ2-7,TGTGCCAGCAGTTCCGTAGGGATAGCGGAGCAGTACTTC,CASSSVGIAEQYF
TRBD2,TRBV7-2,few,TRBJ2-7,TGTGCCAGCAGCTTACCTACCGCGACGAGCGGGGGAACCTACGAGCAGTACTTC,CASSLPTATSGGTYEQYF
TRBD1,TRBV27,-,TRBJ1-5,TGTGCCAGCAGTCCTACAGGGGGTCGGGATCAGCCCCAGCATTTT,CASSPTGGRDQPQHF
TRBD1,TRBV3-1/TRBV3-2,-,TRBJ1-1,TGTGCCAGCAGCCATTTTGACAGGGCGCCTGAAGCTTTCTTT,CASSHFDRAPEAFF
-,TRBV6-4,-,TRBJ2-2,TGTGCCAGCAGTGACTCATACGGGTTGGCCGGGGAGCTGTTTTTT,CASSDSYGLAGELFF
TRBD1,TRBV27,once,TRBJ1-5,TGTGCCAGCAGTTCCATAACCGGGACAGGGCTCACTCAGCCCCAGCATTTT,CASSSITGTGLTQPQHF
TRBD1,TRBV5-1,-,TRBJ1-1,TGCGCCAGCAGCTTGGAGGGGGCAAACACTGAAGCTTTCTTT,CASSLEGANTEAFF
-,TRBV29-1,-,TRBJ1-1,TGCAGCGCAGACACGGGGGGTGTTGAAGCTTTCTTT,CSADTGGVEAFF
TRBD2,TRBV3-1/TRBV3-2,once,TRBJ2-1,TGTGCCAGCAGCCGCGGGGGAGCGGGAGGGTTAAATGAGCAGTTCTTC,CASSRGGAGGLNEQFF
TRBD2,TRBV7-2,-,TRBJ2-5,TGTGCCAGCACGGCGGGAGGGAGGGAGACCCAGTACTTC,CASTAGGRETQYF
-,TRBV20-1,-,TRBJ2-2,TGCAGTGCTGGCAGGGGTGAGGAGCTGTTTTTT,CSAGRGEELFF
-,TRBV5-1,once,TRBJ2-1,TGCGCCAGCAGCTTGGCAGGGGTTGCAAATGAGCAGTTCTTC,CASSLAGVANEQFF
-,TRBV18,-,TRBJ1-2,TGTGCCAGCTCACCACAGGCGGGCCTGGGCTATGGCTACACCTTC,CASSPQAGLGYGYTF
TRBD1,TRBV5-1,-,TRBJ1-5,TGCGCCAGCAGCTGGACAGGGGAGGGCAATCAGCCCCAGCATTTT,CASSWTGEGNQPQHF
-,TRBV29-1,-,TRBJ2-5,TGCAGCGTGCCGGAAGAGACCCAGTACTTC,CSVPEETQYF
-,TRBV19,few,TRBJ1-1,TGTGCCAGTAGTACACCAGGCATGAACACTGAAGCTTTCTTT,CASSTPGMNTEAFF
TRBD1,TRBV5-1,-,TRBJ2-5,TGCGCCAGCCACAACAGGGGGCCTAGAGAGACCCAGTACTTC,CASHNRGPRETQYF
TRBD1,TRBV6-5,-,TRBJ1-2,TGTGCCAGCAGTAAACCCGGACAGGGCTATGGCTACACCTTC,CASSKPGQGYGYTF
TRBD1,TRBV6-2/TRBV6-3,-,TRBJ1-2,TGTGCTAGCAGCCCCACAGGGGAGTGGGGCTACACCTTC,CASSPTGEWGYTF
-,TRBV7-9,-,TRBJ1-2,TGTGCCAGCAGCCCACAGGACTATGGCTACACCTTC,CASSPQDYGYTF